This is a list of T cell receptor beta chains from one sample in a study of blood T cell repertoires in COVID-19. The table came from immunoSEQ multiplex PCR; TCRdb's copy has only in-frame clones and leaves some out. The sample has around 390,000 clones; about 83% are singletons. The specimen sequenced was PBMCs or T cells enriched from blood (not recorded which). These receptors were taken from a woman aged 45-60 years who had recovered from COVID-19. Each CDR3 is given with its conserved first and last residue. A D gene is named only where the DNA matches it firmly. Rows may omit the clone size; those that give it use once, few, many or a size class.

D gene: TRBD1
clone size: .
J gene: TRBJ2-7
V gene: TRBV7-2
CDR3 DNA: TGTGCCAGCAGCTTGGGACAGGGGATCTCCTACGAGCAGTACTTC
CDR3 protein: CASSLGQGISYEQYF

D gene: TRBD1
clone size: .
J gene: TRBJ1-4
V gene: TRBV30
CDR3 DNA: TGTGCCTGGAGTGGGACAGGGGCAAATGAAAAACTGTTTTTT
CDR3 protein: CAWSGTGANEKLFF

D gene: .
clone size: .
J gene: TRBJ1-6
V gene: TRBV28
CDR3 DNA: TGTGCCAACCGCGACGGGTCTGATTCACCCCTCCACTTT
CDR3 protein: CANRDGSDSPLHF

D gene: .
clone size: .
J gene: TRBJ2-5
V gene: TRBV4-3
CDR3 DNA: TGCGCCAGCAGCCAAGATAATTCCCTGGAGACCCAGTACTTC
CDR3 protein: CASSQDNSLETQYF

D gene: .
clone size: .
J gene: TRBJ1-2
V gene: TRBV3-1/TRBV3-2
CDR3 DNA: TGTGCCAGCAGCCAAGCCGGGCAGGGGTTGGGCTACACCTTC
CDR3 protein: CASSQAGQGLGYTF

D gene: .
clone size: .
J gene: TRBJ1-5
V gene: TRBV27
CDR3 DNA: TGTGCCAGTAGGAGGGCTAATCAGCCCCAGCATTTT
CDR3 protein: CASRRANQPQHF

D gene: .
clone size: once
J gene: TRBJ1-5
V gene: TRBV19
CDR3 DNA: TGTGCCAGTGGGCAGGGTGCCCCTCAGCCCCAGCATTTT
CDR3 protein: CASGQGAPQPQHF

D gene: TRBD1
clone size: .
J gene: TRBJ2-1
V gene: TRBV7-8
CDR3 DNA: TGTGCCAGCAGCTCCGGTCAGGGGGCCAATGAGCAGTTCTTC
CDR3 protein: CASSSGQGANEQFF

D gene: .
clone size: .
J gene: TRBJ1-1
V gene: TRBV4-1
CDR3 DNA: TGCGCCGTCCGGGCGGGGCCAACCTCGTTTGAAGCTTTCTTT
CDR3 protein: CAVRAGPTSFEAFF

D gene: .
clone size: .
J gene: TRBJ1-1
V gene: TRBV5-1
CDR3 DNA: TGCGCCAGCAGCAGCAGGGGTGGCACTGAAGCTTTCTTT
CDR3 protein: CASSSRGGTEAFF

D gene: .
clone size: .
J gene: TRBJ1-1
V gene: TRBV7-2
CDR3 DNA: TGTGCCAGCAGCCCAAGTGGGTACAGTAACACTGAAGCTTTCTTT
CDR3 protein: CASSPSGYSNTEAFF

D gene: TRBD1
clone size: .
J gene: TRBJ1-5
V gene: TRBV6-5
CDR3 DNA: TGTGCCACAAGGGGGCTCGGCAATCAGCCCCAGCATTTT
CDR3 protein: CATRGLGNQPQHF

D gene: TRBD2
clone size: .
J gene: TRBJ2-7
V gene: TRBV7-2
CDR3 DNA: TGTGCCAGCAGCCCGCCCCCTAGCGGGGGGGCTTACGAGCAGTACTTC
CDR3 protein: CASSPPPSGGAYEQYF

D gene: .
clone size: .
J gene: TRBJ1-1
V gene: TRBV2
CDR3 DNA: TGTGCCAGCAGAGATCCGGACACTGAAGCTTTCTTT
CDR3 protein: CASRDPDTEAFF

D gene: TRBD1
clone size: .
J gene: TRBJ1-4
V gene: TRBV3-1/TRBV3-2
CDR3 DNA: TGTGCCAGCAGCCATGCCCGGGACAGGAATGAAAAACTGTTTTTT
CDR3 protein: CASSHARDRNEKLFF

D gene: TRBD1
clone size: .
J gene: TRBJ2-1
V gene: TRBV3-1/TRBV3-2
CDR3 DNA: TGTGCCAGCAGCCTCGGGAACAGGGGGCAGAATGAGCAGTTCTTC
CDR3 protein: CASSLGNRGQNEQFF

D gene: .
clone size: .
J gene: TRBJ2-7
V gene: TRBV12-3/TRBV12-4
CDR3 DNA: TGTGCCAGCAGTGAGCGCTACGAGCAGTACTTC
CDR3 protein: CASSERYEQYF

D gene: TRBD1
clone size: .
J gene: TRBJ1-4
V gene: TRBV2
CDR3 DNA: TGTGCCAGCAGTGATTCGGGACAGGGGGTTGGGATTCGGGATGAAAAACTGTTTTTT
CDR3 protein: CASSDSGQGVGIRDEKLFF

D gene: TRBD1
clone size: .
J gene: TRBJ2-7
V gene: TRBV10-3
CDR3 DNA: TGTGCCATCAGAAGGACAGGGGCCATCTCCTACGAGCAGTACTTC
CDR3 protein: CAIRRTGAISYEQYF

D gene: .
clone size: once
J gene: TRBJ1-1
V gene: TRBV12-3/TRBV12-4
CDR3 DNA: TGTGCCAGCAGTTTCATGGAGCCGGCGAGAGCTTTCTTT
CDR3 protein: CASSFMEPARAFF

D gene: .
clone size: .
J gene: TRBJ1-2
V gene: TRBV28
CDR3 DNA: TGTGCCAGCAGTTCCCCGACAGGCGACTATGGCTACACCTTC
CDR3 protein: CASSSPTGDYGYTF

D gene: TRBD2
clone size: .
J gene: TRBJ2-7
V gene: TRBV7-2
CDR3 DNA: TGTGCCAGCAGCGAAGGACTAGCGGGGGGGCTCTACGAGCAGTACTTC
CDR3 protein: CASSEGLAGGLYEQYF

D gene: .
clone size: .
J gene: TRBJ1-1
V gene: TRBV6-1
CDR3 DNA: TGTGCCAGCAGTGAAAGAAAGGACTCGGTGGGGTATCCTGAAGCTTTCTTT
CDR3 protein: CASSERKDSVGYPEAFF

D gene: .
clone size: .
J gene: TRBJ1-2
V gene: TRBV5-8
CDR3 DNA: TGTGCCAGCAGCCAACGAGGGGGGGAATTCTCCTATGGCTACACCTTC
CDR3 protein: CASSQRGGEFSYGYTF

D gene: .
clone size: .
J gene: TRBJ2-5
V gene: TRBV7-3
CDR3 DNA: TGTGCCAGCATTAAACTAGCCGATCTGCAAGAGACCCAGTACTTC
CDR3 protein: CASIKLADLQETQYF

D gene: TRBD1
clone size: .
J gene: TRBJ1-1
V gene: TRBV19
CDR3 DNA: TGTGCCAGGCCGGGACAGCACAATGAAGCTTTCTTT
CDR3 protein: CARPGQHNEAFF

D gene: TRBD2
clone size: .
J gene: TRBJ2-7
V gene: TRBV27
CDR3 DNA: TGTGCCAGCAGTTTACACCCTAGCGGGGGAACCTACGAGCAGTACTTC
CDR3 protein: CASSLHPSGGTYEQYF